The sequence of this T cell receptor (beta chain) was determined in a study of blood T cell repertoires in COVID-19. Study-level information: PBMCs, B-cell-depleted T cells, or T cells provided the cDNA or gDNA that made up the material.

This clone was recorded once. The data were produced by immunoSEQ multiplex PCR, yet TCRdb's version contains in-frame clones alone and is incomplete. The sample yields 350,000 to 400,000 clones, 70% to 90% seen once. Cohort placement rested on clinical history that participants reported themselves. V was cut by 2 bases and J by 2 bases, with 9 bases left in between. There are 14 residues in the CDR3. The germline gives CDR1 LGHDT, CDR2 YNNKEL (reference sequence). The V gene is TRBV3-1 (or the pseudogene TRBV3-2), the J gene TRBJ1-2, with D possibly TRBD1 on 5 matching bases. Sequencing was performed on PBMCs or T cells enriched from blood (not recorded which). This TCR derives from a woman aged 25 to 39 with acute COVID-19. CDR3 sequence reads: CASSQWGGNYGYTF. Written as DNA, the CDR3 is TGTGCCAGCAGCCAATGGGGGGGGAACTATGGCTACACCTTC.